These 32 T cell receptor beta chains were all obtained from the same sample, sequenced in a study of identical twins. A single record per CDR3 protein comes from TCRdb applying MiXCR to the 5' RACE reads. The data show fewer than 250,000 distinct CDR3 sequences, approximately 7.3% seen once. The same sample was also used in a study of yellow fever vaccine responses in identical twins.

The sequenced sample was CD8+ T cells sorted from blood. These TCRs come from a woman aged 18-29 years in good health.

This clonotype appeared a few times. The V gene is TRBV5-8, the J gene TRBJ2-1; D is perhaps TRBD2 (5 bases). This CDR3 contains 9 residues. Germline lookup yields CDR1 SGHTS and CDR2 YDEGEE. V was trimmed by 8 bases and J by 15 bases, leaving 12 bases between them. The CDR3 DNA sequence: TGTGCCAGAGACTATCGTCGGTTCTTC. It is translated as CARDYRRFF.

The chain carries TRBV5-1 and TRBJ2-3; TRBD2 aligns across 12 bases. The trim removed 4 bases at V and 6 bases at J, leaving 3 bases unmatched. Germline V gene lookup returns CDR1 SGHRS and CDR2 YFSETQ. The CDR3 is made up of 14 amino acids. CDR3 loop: CASSPSGRVDTQYF. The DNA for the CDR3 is TGCGCCAGCAGCCCTAGCGGGAGGGTTGATACGCAGTATTTT.

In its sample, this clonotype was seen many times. The CDR3 DNA follows: TGTGCCAGCAGTCTACTAGCGACCTCCTACAATGAGCAGTTCTTC. Translation gives CASSLLATSYNEQFF. This chain connects TRBV27 to TRBJ2-1; TRBD2 matches 7 bases. Germline V gene lookup returns CDR1 MNHEY and CDR2 SMNVEV (reference sequence). Germline trimming cut 5 bases from V and 0 bases from J; bases unmatched to any gene: 4. The CDR3 covers 15 residues.

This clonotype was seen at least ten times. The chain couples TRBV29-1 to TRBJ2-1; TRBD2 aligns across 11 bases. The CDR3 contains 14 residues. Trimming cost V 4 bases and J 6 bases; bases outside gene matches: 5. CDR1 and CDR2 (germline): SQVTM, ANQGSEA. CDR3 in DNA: TGCAGCGTTGTTGGACTAGCGGGTACCAATGAGCAGTTCTTC. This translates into CSVVGLAGTNEQFF.

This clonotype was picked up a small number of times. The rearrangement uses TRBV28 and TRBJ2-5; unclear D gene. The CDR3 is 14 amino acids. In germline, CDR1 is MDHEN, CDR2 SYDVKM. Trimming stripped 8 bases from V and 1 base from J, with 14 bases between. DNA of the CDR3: TGTGCCAGCTCCCCGGAGACACTCCAAGAGACCCAGTACTTC. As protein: CASSPETLQETQYF.

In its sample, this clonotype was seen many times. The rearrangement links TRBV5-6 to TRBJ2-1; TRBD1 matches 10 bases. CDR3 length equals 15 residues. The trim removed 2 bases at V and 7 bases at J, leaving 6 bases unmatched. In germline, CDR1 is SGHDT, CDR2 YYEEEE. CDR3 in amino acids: CASSFGTGARNEQFF. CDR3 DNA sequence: TGTGCCAGCAGCTTCGGGACAGGGGCTCGGAATGAGCAGTTCTTC.

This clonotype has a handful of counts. The DNA for the CDR3 is TGTGCCAGCAGACCACAGGGGGGCCTTTACAATGAGCAGTTCTTC. It encodes CASRPQGGLYNEQFF. The rearrangement joins TRBV2 to TRBJ2-1, with 8 bases that match TRBD1. The CDR3 covers 15 residues. Germline assignment: CDR1 SNHLY and CDR2 FYNNEI. Trimming cost V 6 bases and J 4 bases; bases outside gene matches: 8. The whole variable domain, remainder taken from reference TRBV2 and TRBJ2-1, is EPEVTQTPSHQVTQMGQEVILRCVPISNHLYFYWYRQILGQKVEFLVSFYNNEISEKSEIFDDQFSVERPDGSNFTLKIRSTKLEDSAMYFCASRPQGGLYNEQFFGPGTRLTVL.

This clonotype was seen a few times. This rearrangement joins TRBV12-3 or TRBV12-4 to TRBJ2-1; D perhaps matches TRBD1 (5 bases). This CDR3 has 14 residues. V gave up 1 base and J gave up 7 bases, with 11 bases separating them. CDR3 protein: CASSLGQGRNEQFF. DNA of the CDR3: TGTGCCAGCAGTTTAGGGCAGGGTCGGAATGAGCAGTTCTTC.

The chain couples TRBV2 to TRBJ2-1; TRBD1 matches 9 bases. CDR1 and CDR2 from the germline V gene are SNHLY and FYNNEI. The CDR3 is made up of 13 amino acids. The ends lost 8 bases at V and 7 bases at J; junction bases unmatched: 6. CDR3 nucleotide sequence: TGTGCCAGCGAGGGACAGGGAAATAATGAGCAGTTCTTC. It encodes CASEGQGNNEQFF.

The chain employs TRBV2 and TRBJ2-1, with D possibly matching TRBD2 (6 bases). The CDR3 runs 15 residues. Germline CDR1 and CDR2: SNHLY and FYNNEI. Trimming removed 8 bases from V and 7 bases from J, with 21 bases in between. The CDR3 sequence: CASGTFRERVNEQFF. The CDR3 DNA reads TGTGCCAGCGGAACCTTCCGGGAGCGAGTGAATGAGCAGTTCTTC.

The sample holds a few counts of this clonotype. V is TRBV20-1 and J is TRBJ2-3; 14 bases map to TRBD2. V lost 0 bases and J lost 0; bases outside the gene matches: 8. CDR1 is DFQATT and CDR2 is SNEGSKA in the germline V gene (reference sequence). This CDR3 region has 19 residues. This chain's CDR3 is CSARDSWTSGGSSTDTQYF. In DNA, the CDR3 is TGCAGTGCTAGAGATTCTTGGACTAGCGGGGGGAGTAGCACAGATACGCAGTATTTT.

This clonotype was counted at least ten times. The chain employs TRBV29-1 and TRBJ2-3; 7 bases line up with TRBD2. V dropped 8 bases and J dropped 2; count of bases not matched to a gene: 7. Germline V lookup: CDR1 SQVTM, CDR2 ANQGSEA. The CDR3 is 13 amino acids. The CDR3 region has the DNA TGCAGCCCTGAGCTAGCGGTCACAGATACGCAGTATTTT. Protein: CSPELAVTDTQYF.

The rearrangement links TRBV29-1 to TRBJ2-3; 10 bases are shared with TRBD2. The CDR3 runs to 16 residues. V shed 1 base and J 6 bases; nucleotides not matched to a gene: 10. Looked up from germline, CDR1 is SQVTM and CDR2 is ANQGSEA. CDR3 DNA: TGCAGCGTTGAAGGCCTGTGGCTAGCGGGGGCCGATACGCAGTATTTT. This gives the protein CSVEGLWLAGADTQYF.

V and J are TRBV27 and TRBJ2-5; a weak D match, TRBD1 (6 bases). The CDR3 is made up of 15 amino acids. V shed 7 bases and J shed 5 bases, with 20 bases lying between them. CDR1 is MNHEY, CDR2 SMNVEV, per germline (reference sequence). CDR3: CASMYTGNGGETQYF. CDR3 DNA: TGTGCCAGCATGTATACAGGGAACGGTGGGGAGACCCAGTACTTC.

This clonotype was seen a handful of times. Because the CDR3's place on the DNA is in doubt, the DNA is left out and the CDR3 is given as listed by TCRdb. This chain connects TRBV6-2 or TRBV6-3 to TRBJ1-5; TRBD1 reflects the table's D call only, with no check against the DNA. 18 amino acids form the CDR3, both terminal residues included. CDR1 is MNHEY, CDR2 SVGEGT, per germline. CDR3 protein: CASSSSDREGVGNQPQHF.

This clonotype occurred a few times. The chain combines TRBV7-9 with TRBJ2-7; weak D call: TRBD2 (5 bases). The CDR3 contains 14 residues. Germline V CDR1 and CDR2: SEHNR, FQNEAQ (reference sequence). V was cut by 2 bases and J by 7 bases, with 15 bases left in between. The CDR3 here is CASSLINISGEQYV. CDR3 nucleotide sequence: TGTGCCAGCAGCTTAATAAACATTTCGGGGGAGCAGTACGTC.

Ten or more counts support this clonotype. The CDR3 sequence: CASSFASGSSYEQYF. DNA of the CDR3: TGTGCCAGCAGTTTTGCTAGCGGGAGTAGCTACGAGCAGTACTTC. This chain uses TRBV12-3 or TRBV12-4 with TRBJ2-7, with TRBD2 identical over 10 bases. The CDR3 spans 15 residues. The V and J ends lost 3 bases and 3 bases, in that order; junction bases with no gene match: 5.

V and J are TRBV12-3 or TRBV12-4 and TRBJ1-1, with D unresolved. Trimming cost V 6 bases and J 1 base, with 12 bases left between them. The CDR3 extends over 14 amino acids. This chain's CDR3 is CASSRAETNTEAFF. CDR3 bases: TGTGCCAGCAGCCGAGCCGAGACGAACACTGAAGCTTTCTTT.

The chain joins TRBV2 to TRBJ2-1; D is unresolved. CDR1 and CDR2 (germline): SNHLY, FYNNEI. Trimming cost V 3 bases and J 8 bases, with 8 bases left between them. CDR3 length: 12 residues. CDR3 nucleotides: TGTGCCAGCAGTGATCGGGTAGATGAGCAGTTCTTC. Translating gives CASSDRVDEQFF.

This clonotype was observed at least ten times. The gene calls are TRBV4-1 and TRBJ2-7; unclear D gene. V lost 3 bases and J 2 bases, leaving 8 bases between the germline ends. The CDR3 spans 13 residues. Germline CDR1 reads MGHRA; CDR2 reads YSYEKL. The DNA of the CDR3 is TGCGCCAGCAGCCAGGGAAAGGCCTACGAGCAGTACTTC. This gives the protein CASSQGKAYEQYF.

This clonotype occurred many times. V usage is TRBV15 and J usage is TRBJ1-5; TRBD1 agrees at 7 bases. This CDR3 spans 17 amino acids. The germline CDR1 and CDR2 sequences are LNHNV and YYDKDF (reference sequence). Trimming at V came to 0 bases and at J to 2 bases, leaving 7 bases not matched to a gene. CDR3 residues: CATSRDRGGAGNQPQHF. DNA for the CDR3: TGTGCCACCAGCAGAGATAGAGGGGGCGCAGGCAATCAGCCCCAGCATTTT.

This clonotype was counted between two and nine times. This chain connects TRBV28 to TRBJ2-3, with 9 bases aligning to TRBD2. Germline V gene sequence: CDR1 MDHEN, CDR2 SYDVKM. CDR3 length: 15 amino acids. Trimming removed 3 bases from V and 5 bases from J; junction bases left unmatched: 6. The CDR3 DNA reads TGTGCCAGCAGTTTGGGTAGCGGGAGTGTAGATACGCAGTATTTT. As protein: CASSLGSGSVDTQYF.

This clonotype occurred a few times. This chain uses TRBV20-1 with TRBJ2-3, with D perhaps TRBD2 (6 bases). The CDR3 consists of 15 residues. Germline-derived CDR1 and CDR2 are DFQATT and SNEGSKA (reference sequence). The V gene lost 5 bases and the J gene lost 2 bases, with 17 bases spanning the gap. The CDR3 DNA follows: TGCAGTGCTTCAAACGTCGGGGAGGCCACAGATACGCAGTATTTT. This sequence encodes CSASNVGEATDTQYF.

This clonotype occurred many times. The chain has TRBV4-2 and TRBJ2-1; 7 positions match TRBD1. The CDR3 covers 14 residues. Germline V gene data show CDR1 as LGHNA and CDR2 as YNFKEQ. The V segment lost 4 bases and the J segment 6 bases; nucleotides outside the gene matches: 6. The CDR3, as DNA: TGTGCCAGCAGCCTAGAGGGGGACAGCAATGAGCAGTTCTTC. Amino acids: CASSLEGDSNEQFF.

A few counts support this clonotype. The CDR3 nucleotides read TGTGCCAGCAGTTTATGGGGGGGGGCCTCCGGGGAGCTGTTTTTT. Translating gives CASSLWGGASGELFF. The chain links TRBV28 to TRBJ2-2; the D gene is possibly TRBD2 (7 bases). Germline-derived CDR1 and CDR2 are MDHEN and SYDVKM. CDR3 length equals 15 residues. Deletions cut 0 bases from V and 6 bases from J, with 11 bases between.

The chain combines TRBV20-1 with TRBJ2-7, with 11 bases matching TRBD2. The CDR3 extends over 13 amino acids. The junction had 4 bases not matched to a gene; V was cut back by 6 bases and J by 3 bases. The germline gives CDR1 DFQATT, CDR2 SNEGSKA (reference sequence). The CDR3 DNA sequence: TGCAGTGCCGTGGGGACTAGCGGCTACGAGCAGTACTTC. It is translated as CSAVGTSGYEQYF.

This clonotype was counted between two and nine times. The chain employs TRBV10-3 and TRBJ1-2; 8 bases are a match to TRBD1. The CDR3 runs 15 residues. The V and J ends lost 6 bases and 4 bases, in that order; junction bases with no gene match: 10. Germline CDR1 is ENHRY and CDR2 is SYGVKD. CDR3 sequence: CAISLQATGGYGYTF. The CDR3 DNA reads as TGTGCCATCAGCCTACAAGCTACAGGGGGCTATGGCTACACCTTC.

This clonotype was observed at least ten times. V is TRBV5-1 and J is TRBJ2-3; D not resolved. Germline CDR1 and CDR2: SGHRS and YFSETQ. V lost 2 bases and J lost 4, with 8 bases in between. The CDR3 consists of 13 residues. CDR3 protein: CASSLWSADTQYF. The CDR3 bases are TGCGCCAGCAGCTTATGGTCGGCAGATACGCAGTATTTT.

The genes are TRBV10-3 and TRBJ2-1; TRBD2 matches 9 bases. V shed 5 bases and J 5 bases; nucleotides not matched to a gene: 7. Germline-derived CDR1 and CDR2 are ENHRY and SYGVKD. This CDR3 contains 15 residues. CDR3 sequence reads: CAISSGTSRDNEQFF. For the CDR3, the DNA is TGTGCCATCAGTTCCGGGACTAGCAGAGACAATGAGCAGTTCTTC.

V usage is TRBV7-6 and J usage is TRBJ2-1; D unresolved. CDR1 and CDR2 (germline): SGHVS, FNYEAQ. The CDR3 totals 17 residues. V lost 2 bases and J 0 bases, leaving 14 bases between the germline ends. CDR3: CASSLLLDLSSYNEQFF. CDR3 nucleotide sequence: TGTGCCAGCAGCTTACTGCTCGACTTAAGCTCCTACAATGAGCAGTTCTTC.

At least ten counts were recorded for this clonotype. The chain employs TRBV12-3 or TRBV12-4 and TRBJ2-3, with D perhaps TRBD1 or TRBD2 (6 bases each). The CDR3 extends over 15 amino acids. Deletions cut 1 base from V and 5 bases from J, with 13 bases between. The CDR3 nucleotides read TGTGCCAGCAGTTTAGGGCGGAGGGGGGTAGATACGCAGTATTTT. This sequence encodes CASSLGRRGVDTQYF.

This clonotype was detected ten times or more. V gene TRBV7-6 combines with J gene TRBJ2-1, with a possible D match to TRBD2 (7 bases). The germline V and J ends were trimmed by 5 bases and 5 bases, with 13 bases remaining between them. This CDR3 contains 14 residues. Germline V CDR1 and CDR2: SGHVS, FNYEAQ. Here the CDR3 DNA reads TGTGCCAGCAGCCTGGAGCGGGACAACAATGAGCAGTTCTTC. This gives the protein CASSLERDNNEQFF.